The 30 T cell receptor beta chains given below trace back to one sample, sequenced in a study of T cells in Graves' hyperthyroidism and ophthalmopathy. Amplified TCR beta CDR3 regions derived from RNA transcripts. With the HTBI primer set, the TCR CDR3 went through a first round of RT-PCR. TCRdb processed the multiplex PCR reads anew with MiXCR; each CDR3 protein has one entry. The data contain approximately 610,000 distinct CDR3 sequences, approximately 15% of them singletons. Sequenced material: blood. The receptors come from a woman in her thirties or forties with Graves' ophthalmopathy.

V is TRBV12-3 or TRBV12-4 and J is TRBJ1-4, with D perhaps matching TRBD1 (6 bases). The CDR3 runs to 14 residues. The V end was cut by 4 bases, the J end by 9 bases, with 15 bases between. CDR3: CASSSTGSGKKLFF. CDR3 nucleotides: TGTGCCAGCAGTTCCACAGGGAGCGGTAAAAAACTGTTTTTT.

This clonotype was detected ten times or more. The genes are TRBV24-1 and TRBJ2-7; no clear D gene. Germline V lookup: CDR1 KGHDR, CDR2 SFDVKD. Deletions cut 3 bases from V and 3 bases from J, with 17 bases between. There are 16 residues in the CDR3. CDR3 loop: CATSDPRAKKGYEQYF. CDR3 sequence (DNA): TGTGCCACCAGTGATCCCCGGGCCAAAAAGGGCTACGAGCAGTACTTC.

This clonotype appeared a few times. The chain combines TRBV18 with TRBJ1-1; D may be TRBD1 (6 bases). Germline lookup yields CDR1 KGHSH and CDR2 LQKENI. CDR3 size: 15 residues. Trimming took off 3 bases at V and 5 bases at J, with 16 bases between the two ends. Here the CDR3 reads CASSPGQKGGTEAFF. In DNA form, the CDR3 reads TGTGCCAGCTCACCTGGACAGAAAGGGGGGACTGAAGCTTTCTTT.

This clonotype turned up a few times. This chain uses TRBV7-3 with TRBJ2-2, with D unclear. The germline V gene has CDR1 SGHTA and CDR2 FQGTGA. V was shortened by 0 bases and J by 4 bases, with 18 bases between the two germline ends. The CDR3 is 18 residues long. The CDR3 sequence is CASSLTGLAVASTGELFF. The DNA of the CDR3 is TGTGCCAGCAGCTTAACGGGGTTAGCTGTTGCGAGCACCGGGGAGCTGTTTTTT.

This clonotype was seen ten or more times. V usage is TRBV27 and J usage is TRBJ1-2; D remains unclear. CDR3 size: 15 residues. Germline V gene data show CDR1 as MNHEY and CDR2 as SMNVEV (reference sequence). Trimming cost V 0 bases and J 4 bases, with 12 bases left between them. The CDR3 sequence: CASSLSQAAVYGYTF. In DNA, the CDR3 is TGTGCCAGCAGTTTATCGCAGGCGGCAGTCTATGGCTACACCTTC.

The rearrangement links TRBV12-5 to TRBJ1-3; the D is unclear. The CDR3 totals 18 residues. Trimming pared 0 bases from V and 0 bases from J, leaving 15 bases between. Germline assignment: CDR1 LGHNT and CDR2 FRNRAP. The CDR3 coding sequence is TGTGCTAGTGGTTTGGTCATGGGTCGGACTAGCTCTGGAAACACCATATATTTT. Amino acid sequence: CASGLVMGRTSSGNTIYF. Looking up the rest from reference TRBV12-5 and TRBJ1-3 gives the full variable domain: DARVTQTPRHKVTEMGQEVTMRCQPILGHNTVFWYRQTMMQGLELLAYFRNRAPLDDSGMPKDRFSAEMPDATLATLKIQPSEPRDSAVYFCASGLVMGRTSSGNTIYFGEGSWLTVV.

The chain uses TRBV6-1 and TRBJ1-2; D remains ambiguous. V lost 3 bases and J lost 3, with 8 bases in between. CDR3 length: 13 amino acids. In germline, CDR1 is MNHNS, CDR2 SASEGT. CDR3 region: CASSEGHDYGYTF. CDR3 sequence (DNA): TGTGCCAGCAGTGAGGGCCACGACTATGGCTACACCTTC.

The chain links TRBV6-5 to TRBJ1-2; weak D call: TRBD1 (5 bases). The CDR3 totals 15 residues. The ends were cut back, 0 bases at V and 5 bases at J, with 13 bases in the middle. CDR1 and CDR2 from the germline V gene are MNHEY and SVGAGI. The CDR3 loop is CASSYSSDSFYGYTF. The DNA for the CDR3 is TGTGCCAGCAGTTACTCGAGCGACAGCTTTTATGGCTACACCTTC.

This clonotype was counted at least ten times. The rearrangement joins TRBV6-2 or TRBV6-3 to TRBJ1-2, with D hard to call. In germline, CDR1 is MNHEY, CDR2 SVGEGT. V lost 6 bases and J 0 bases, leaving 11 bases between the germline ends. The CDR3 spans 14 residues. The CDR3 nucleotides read TGTGCCAGCAGGGAGGACTTCACTAACTATGGCTACACCTTC. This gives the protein CASREDFTNYGYTF.

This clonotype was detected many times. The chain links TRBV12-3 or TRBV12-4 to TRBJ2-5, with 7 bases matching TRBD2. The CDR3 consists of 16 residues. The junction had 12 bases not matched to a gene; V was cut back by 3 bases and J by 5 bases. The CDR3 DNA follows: TGTGCCAGCAGTTTCGGGCCCGGGAGGTATGACGAGACCCAGTACTTC. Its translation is CASSFGPGRYDETQYF.

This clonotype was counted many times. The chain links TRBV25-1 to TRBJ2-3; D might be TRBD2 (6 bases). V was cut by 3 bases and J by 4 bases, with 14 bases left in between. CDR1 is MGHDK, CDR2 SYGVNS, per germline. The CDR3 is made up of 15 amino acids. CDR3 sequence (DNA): TGTGCCAGCAGTGACAGACCGGGAGAGGCAGATACGCAGTATTTT. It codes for CASSDRPGEADTQYF.

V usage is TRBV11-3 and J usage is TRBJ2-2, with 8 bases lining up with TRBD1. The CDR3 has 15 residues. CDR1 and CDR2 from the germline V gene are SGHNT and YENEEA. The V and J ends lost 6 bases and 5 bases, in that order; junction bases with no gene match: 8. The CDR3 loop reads CASSLTGVLTGELFF. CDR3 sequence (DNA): TGTGCCAGCAGTCTGACAGGGGTTCTTACCGGGGAGCTGTTTTTT.

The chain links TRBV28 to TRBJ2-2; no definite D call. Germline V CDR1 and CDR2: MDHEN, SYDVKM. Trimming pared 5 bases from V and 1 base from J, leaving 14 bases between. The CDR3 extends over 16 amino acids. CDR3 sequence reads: CASSPPIGGNTGELFF. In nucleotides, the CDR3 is TGTGCCAGCAGTCCCCCCATTGGCGGGAACACCGGGGAGCTGTTTTTT.

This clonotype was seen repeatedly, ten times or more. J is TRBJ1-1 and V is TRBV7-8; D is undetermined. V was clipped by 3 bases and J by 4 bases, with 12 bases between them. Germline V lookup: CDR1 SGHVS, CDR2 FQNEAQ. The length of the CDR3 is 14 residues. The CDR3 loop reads CASSFTPVGTEAFF. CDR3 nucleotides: TGTGCCAGCAGCTTTACCCCAGTTGGCACTGAAGCTTTCTTT.

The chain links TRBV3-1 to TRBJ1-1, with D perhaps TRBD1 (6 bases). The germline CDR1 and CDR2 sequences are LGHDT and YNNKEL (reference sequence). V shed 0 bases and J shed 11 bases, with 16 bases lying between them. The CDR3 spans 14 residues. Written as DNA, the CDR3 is TGTGCCAGCAGCCAAGATACGGTTCGAGGGGGTGCTTTCTTT. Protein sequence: CASSQDTVRGGAFF.

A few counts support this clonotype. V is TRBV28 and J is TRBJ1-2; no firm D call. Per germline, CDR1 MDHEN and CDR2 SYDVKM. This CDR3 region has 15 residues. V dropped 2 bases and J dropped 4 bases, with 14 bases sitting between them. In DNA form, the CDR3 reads TGTGCCAGCAGTTTAGGTCCGGCACCTCTCTATGGCTACACCTTC. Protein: CASSLGPAPLYGYTF.

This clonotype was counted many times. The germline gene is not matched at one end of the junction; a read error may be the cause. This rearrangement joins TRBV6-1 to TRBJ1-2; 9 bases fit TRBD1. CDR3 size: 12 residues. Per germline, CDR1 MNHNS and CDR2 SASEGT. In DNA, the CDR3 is TGTGCCTCCCGGCCCGGGACAGGGACCCCCGCCTTC. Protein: CASRPGTGTPAF.

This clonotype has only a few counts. Here the CDR3 reads CASSLESPYEQYF. In DNA form, the CDR3 reads TGTGCCAGCAGCTTAGAGAGCCCCTACGAGCAGTACTTC. This rearrangement joins TRBV7-9 to TRBJ2-7, with D unclear. The V gene's germline CDR1 is SEHNR and CDR2 FQNEAQ (reference sequence). V shed 1 base and J shed 2 bases, with 6 bases lying between them. The CDR3 runs to 13 residues.

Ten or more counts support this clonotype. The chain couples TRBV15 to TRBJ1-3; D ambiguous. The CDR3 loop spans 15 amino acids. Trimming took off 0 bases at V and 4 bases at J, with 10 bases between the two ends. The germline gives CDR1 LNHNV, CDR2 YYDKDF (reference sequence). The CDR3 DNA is TGTGCCACCAGCAGAGATCTAGGCAGAGGAAACACCATATATTTT. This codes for CATSRDLGRGNTIYF.

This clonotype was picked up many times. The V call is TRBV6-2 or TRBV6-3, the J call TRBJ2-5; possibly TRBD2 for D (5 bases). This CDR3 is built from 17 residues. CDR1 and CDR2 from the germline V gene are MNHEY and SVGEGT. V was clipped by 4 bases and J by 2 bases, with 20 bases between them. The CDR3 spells CASSSPYPTRNQETQYF. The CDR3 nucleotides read TGTGCCAGCAGTTCCCCATACCCCACTAGGAATCAAGAGACCCAGTACTTC.

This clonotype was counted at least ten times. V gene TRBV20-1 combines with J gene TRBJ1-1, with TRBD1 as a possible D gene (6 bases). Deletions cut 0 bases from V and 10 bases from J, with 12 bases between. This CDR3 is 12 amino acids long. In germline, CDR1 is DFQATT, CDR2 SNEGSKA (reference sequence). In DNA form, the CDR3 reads TGCAGTGCTAGAGATCAGGGGTTAGGAGCTTTCTTT. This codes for CSARDQGLGAFF.

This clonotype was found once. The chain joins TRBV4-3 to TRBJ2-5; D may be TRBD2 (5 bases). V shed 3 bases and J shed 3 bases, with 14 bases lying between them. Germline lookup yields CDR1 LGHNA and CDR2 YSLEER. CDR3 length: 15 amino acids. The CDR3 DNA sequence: TGCGCCAGCAGCCAGTCATGGCGGGCTGAAGAGACCCAGTACTTC. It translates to CASSQSWRAEETQYF.

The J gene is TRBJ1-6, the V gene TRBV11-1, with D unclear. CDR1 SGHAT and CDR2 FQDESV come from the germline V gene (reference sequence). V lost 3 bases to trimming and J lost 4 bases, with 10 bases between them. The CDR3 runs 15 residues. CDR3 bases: TGTGCCAGCAGCTTCCGGGCCGATTATAATTCACCCCTCCACTTT. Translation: CASSFRADYNSPLHF.

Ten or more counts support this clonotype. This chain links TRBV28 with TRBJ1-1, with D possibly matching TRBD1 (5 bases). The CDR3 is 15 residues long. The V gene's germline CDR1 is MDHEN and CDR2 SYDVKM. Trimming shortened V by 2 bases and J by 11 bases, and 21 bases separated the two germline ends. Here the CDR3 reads CASSLDAAGGLDAFF. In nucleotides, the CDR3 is TGTGCCAGCAGTTTAGATGCAGCTGGGGGGTTGGATGCTTTCTTT. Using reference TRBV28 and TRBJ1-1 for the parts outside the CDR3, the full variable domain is DVKVTQSSRYLVKRTGEKVFLECVQDMDHENMFWYRQDPGLGLRLIYFSYDVKMKEKGDIPEGYSVSREKKERFSLILESASTNQTSMYLCASSLDAAGGLDAFFGQGTRLTVV.

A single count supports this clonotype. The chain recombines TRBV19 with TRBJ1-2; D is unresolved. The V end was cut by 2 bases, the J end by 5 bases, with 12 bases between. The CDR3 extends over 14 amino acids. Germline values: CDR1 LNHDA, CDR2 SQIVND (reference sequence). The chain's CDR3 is CASSIRSGAYGYTF. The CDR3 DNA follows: TGTGCCAGTAGTATAAGGTCCGGTGCATATGGCTACACCTTC.

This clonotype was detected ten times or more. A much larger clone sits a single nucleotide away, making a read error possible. As DNA, the CDR3 is TGTGCCAGCAGTATAGTAGGGGAAGAGACCCAGTACTTC. Amino acid sequence: CASSIVGEETQYF. The chain links TRBV12-3 or TRBV12-4 to TRBJ2-5; tentative D call: TRBD1 (5 bases). This CDR3 is 13 amino acids long. V lost 5 bases, J lost 3 bases, and 10 bases lay in between.

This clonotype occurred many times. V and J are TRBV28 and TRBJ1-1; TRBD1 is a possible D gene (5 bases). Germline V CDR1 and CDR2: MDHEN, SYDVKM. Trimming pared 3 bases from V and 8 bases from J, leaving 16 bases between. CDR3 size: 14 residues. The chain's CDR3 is CASSFSGVDNEAFF. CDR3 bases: TGTGCCAGCAGTTTTTCTGGGGTGGACAACGAAGCTTTCTTT. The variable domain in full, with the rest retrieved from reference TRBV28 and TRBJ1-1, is DVKVTQSSRYLVKRTGEKVFLECVQDMDHENMFWYRQDPGLGLRLIYFSYDVKMKEKGDIPEGYSVSREKKERFSLILESASTNQTSMYLCASSFSGVDNEAFFGQGTRLTVV.

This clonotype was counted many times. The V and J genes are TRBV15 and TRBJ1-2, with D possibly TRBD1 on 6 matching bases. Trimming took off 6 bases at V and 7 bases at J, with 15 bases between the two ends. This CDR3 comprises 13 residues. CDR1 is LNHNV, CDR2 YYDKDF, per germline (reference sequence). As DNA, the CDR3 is TGTGCCACCAGTTCGGACAGTGTCTTTGGCTACACCTTC. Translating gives CATSSDSVFGYTF.

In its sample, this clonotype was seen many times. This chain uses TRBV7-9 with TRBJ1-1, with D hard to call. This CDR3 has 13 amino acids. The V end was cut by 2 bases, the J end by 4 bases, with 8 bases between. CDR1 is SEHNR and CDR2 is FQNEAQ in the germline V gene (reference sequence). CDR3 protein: CASSLIGSTEAFF. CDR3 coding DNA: TGTGCCAGCAGCTTAATTGGGAGCACTGAAGCTTTCTTT.

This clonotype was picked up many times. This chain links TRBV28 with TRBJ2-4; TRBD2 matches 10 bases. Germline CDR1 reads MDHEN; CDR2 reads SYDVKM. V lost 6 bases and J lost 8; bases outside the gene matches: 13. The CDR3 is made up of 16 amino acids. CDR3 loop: CASRSPSGSGEDIQYF. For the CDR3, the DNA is TGTGCCAGCAGGTCCCCTAGCGGGAGCGGGGAAGACATTCAGTACTTC.